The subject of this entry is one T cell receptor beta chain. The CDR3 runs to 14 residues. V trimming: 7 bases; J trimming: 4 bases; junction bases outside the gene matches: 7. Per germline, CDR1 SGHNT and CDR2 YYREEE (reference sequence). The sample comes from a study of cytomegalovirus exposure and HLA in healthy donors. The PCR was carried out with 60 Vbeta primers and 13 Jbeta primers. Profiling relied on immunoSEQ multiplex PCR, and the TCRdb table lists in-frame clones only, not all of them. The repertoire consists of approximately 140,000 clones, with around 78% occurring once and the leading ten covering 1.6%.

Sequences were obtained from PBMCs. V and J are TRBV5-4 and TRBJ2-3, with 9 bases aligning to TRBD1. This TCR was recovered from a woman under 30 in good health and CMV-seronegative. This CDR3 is CASSLQGAADTQYF. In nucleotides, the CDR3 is TGTGCCAGCTCCTTACAGGGGGCCGCAGATACGCAGTATTTT.